The 21 T cell receptor beta chains below were found in one sample sequenced in a study of technical replicates of blood from a handful of donors. TCRdb keeps only in-frame clones here, not all; method: immunoSEQ multiplex PCR. Here the sample spans 80,000 or so clones, about 94% being singletons. The sequenced sample was T cells isolated from PBMCs. These receptors were obtained from a human donor in good health.

The rearrangement uses TRBV5-1 and TRBJ2-3; 8 bases fit TRBD2. The length of the CDR3 is 16 residues. From germline, CDR1 is SGHRS and CDR2 YFSETQ. V was pared by 4 bases and J by 3 bases, with 10 bases of the junction left unmatched. The CDR3 DNA reads TGCGCCAGCAGCCCCCCGGAGCGGGAGATAACAGATACGCAGTATTTT. Translating gives CASSPPEREITDTQYF.

V is TRBV4-1 and J is TRBJ1-1; 11 nucleotides match TRBD1. The trim removed 4 bases at V and 7 bases at J, leaving 8 bases unmatched. This CDR3 has 15 amino acids. In germline, CDR1 is MGHRA, CDR2 YSYEKL. CDR3 in DNA: TGCGCCAGCAGCCTCGGGACAGGGGGAAGTCATGAAGCTTTCTTT. Encoded protein: CASSLGTGGSHEAFF.

The chain employs TRBV28 and TRBJ2-2; 8 bases are shared with TRBD2. The CDR3 totals 15 residues. The germline gives CDR1 MDHEN, CDR2 SYDVKM. V dropped 5 bases and J dropped 3; count of bases not matched to a gene: 5. The CDR3 DNA is TGTGCCAGCAGTCCCGGGACTAGTTACACCGGGGAGCTGTTTTTT. Protein sequence: CASSPGTSYTGELFF.

The count of this clone is one. The genes are TRBV15 and TRBJ2-2; TRBD2 is a possible D gene (5 bases). The CDR3 contains 15 residues. V lost 1 base and J 6 bases, leaving 12 bases between the germline ends. Germline CDR1 is LNHNV and CDR2 is YYDKDF (reference sequence). The CDR3 loop reads CATSRGTGKAGELFF. CDR3 sequence (DNA): TGTGCCACCAGCAGAGGTACGGGAAAGGCCGGGGAGCTGTTTTTT.

The CDR3 nucleotides read TGCGCCAGCAGCAATCCCCAAAGCACAGATACGCAGTATTTT. This gives the protein CASSNPQSTDTQYF. This chain links TRBV5-1 with TRBJ2-3; D remains unclear. With 4 bases removed from V and 0 bases from J, the gap between germline ends came to 9 bases. CDR1 is SGHRS and CDR2 is YFSETQ in the germline V gene. The length of the CDR3 is 14 residues.

The chain combines TRBV28 with TRBJ1-2; tentatively, D is TRBD1 (5 bases). V was pared by 5 bases and J by 4 bases, with 11 bases between. The length of the CDR3 is 13 residues. The germline gives CDR1 MDHEN, CDR2 SYDVKM. The CDR3 bases are TGTGCCAGCAGTCGCAGGGTTGCCTATGGCTACACCTTC. This translates into CASSRRVAYGYTF.

The chain employs TRBV6-5 and TRBJ1-2; a weak D match, TRBD1 (6 bases). The ends were cut back, 6 bases at V and 0 bases at J, with 8 bases in the middle. There are 13 residues in the CDR3. Germline CDR1 is MNHEY and CDR2 is SVGAGI. CDR3 in amino acids: CASSRQANYGYTF. CDR3 DNA: TGTGCCAGCAGCCGACAGGCTAACTATGGCTACACCTTC.

This rearrangement joins TRBV6-5 to TRBJ1-2; 7 bases fit TRBD1. Per germline, CDR1 MNHEY and CDR2 SVGAGI. CDR3 size: 13 residues. V trimming: 8 bases; J trimming: 6 bases; junction bases outside the gene matches: 9. The CDR3: CASEGARGNGYTF. The DNA for the CDR3 is TGTGCCAGCGAGGGGGCGCGAGGGAATGGCTACACCTTC.

The chain links TRBV4-1 to TRBJ2-7, with TRBD1 matching over 9 bases. There are 15 residues in the CDR3. CDR1 and CDR2 from the germline V gene are MGHRA and YSYEKL. V trimming: 7 bases; J trimming: 5 bases; junction bases outside the gene matches: 12. The CDR3 DNA sequence: TGCGCCAGCACCCCATTGGGGACAGGGTTGCACGAGCAGTACTTC. Translation: CASTPLGTGLHEQYF.

The rearrangement uses TRBV5-1 and TRBJ2-7; tentative D call: TRBD1 (5 bases). Per the germline V gene, CDR1 is SGHRS and CDR2 is YFSETQ. The CDR3 is 13 residues long. The V end was cut by 3 bases, the J end by 0 bases, with 7 bases between. The CDR3 spells CASSYTGSYEQYF. CDR3 nucleotide sequence: TGCGCCAGCAGCTACACAGGCTCCTACGAGCAGTACTTC.

This clone appeared once. The V call is TRBV7-3, the J call TRBJ2-1; TRBD2 aligns across 8 bases. Germline V CDR1 and CDR2: SGHTA, FQGTGA. CDR3 length equals 18 residues. The J segment lost 5 bases and the V segment lost 2 bases, leaving 14 bases of the junction unmatched. The CDR3 DNA reads TGTGCCAGCAGCTTATCCTCCCCGGCGGGAGGTCTCCACAATGAGCAGTTCTTC. It specifies CASSLSSPAGGLHNEQFF.

This chain joins TRBV6-1 and TRBJ1-3, with 8 nucleotides matching TRBD1. This CDR3 contains 19 residues. The germline gives CDR1 MNHNS, CDR2 SASEGT. V lost 4 bases and J lost 4; bases outside the gene matches: 18. DNA of the CDR3: TGTGCCAGCAGTGGAATTCGGAACCAGGGGGCGAGAGGCGGAAACACCATATATTTT. The encoded protein is CASSGIRNQGARGGNTIYF.

V gene TRBV15 combines with J gene TRBJ2-3; TRBD2 matches at 11 bases. Trimming took 1 base from V and 3 from J; bases not matched to a gene: 6. The CDR3 contains 17 residues. The V gene's germline CDR1 is LNHNV and CDR2 YYDKDF (reference sequence). The CDR3 protein is CATSRGLTSGRTDTQYF. The CDR3 DNA is TGTGCCACCAGCAGAGGGCTAACTAGCGGGAGAACAGATACGCAGTATTTT.

The gene calls are TRBV6-5 and TRBJ1-1; D not certain. CDR1 is MNHEY and CDR2 is SVGAGI in the germline V gene. The V end was cut by 4 bases, the J end by 9 bases, with 9 bases between. The CDR3 runs to 11 residues. CDR3 region: CASSSAVKAFF. The CDR3 DNA reads as TGTGCCAGCAGTTCGGCGGTTAAAGCTTTCTTT.

The CDR3 spells CASSGLQGSGELFF. The CDR3 DNA sequence: TGTGCCAGCAGTGGGTTACAGGGGTCCGGGGAGCTGTTTTTT. The chain recombines TRBV2 with TRBJ2-2; 7 positions match TRBD1. Germline trimming cut 4 bases from V and 6 bases from J; bases unmatched to any gene: 5. CDR3 length: 14 amino acids. Germline CDR1 SNHLY, CDR2 FYNNEI.

The rearrangement links TRBV7-3 to TRBJ2-2, with a weak D call TRBD1 (5 bases). The CDR3 loop spans 15 amino acids. Between the trimmed V and J ends, which lost 2 bases and 7 bases, there was a span of 14 bases. The V gene's germline CDR1 is SGHTA and CDR2 FQGTGA. CDR3 protein: CASSLLGLDGGELFF. The CDR3 bases are TGTGCCAGCAGCTTACTGGGGCTAGATGGCGGGGAGCTGTTTTTT.

The V call is TRBV2, the J call TRBJ1-2; no clear D. CDR1 is SNHLY, CDR2 FYNNEI, per germline. The CDR3 length is 15 residues. The ends were cut back, 2 bases at V and 7 bases at J, with 17 bases in the middle. The CDR3 loop is CASSETTLAPAGYTF. The DNA of the CDR3 is TGTGCCAGCAGTGAAACTACCCTAGCGCCGGCTGGCTACACCTTC.

The CDR3: CASNQRDIYNEQFF. Here the CDR3 DNA reads TGTGCCAGTAATCAGCGGGATATTTACAATGAGCAGTTCTTC. This rearrangement joins TRBV19 to TRBJ2-1; 7 nucleotides agree with TRBD2. V trimming: 7 bases; J trimming: 4 bases; junction bases outside the gene matches: 7. Per the germline V gene, CDR1 is LNHDA and CDR2 is SQIVND (reference sequence). This CDR3 has 14 amino acids.

This CDR3 reads CAWIRDSSYDEQFF. The CDR3 DNA reads TGTGCCTGGATTAGAGACAGTTCTTACGATGAGCAGTTCTTC. The chain uses TRBV30 and TRBJ2-1; maybe TRBD1 (5 bases). There are 14 residues in the CDR3. The V gene's germline CDR1 is GTSNPN and CDR2 SVGIG (reference sequence). V lost 4 bases and J lost 8, with 18 bases in between.

In regard to this clone: The sample has other DNA sequences that encode this CDR3 too. The rearrangement uses TRBV10-3 and TRBJ2-5; no clear D. This CDR3 region has 13 residues. Germline V gene lookup returns CDR1 ENHRY and CDR2 SYGVKD. V lost 2 bases to trimming and J lost 4 bases, with 8 bases between them. The CDR3 coding sequence is TGTGCCATCAGTGAGGCTAGAGGAGAGACCCAGTACTTC. It translates to CAISEARGETQYF.

The chain combines TRBV6-1 with TRBJ2-3; a weak D match, TRBD2 (5 bases). This CDR3 contains 15 residues. With 5 bases removed from V and 0 bases from J, the gap between germline ends came to 12 bases. Germline V gives CDR1 MNHNS, CDR2 SASEGT. CDR3 loop: CASSPTRLSTDTQYF. The CDR3 DNA reads as TGTGCCAGCAGTCCTACTAGGCTAAGCACAGATACGCAGTATTTT.